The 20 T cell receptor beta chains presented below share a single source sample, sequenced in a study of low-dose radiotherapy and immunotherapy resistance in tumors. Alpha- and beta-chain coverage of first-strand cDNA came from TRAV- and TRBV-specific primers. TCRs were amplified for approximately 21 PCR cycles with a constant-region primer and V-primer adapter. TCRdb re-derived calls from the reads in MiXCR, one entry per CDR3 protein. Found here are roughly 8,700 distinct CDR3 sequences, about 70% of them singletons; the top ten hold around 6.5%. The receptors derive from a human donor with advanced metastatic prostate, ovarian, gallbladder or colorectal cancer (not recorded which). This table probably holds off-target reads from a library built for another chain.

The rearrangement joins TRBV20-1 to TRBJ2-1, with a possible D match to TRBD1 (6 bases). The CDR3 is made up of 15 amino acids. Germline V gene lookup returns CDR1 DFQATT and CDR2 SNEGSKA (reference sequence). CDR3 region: CSTTGGQRAYNEQFF. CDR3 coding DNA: TGCAGCACTACCGGCGGACAGAGAGCCTACAATGAGCAGTTCTTC.

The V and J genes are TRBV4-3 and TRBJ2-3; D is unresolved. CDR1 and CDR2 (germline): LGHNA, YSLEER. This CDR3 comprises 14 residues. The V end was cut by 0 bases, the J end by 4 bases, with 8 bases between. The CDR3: CASSQELASDTQYF. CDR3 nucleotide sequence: TGCGCCAGCAGCCAAGAGTTGGCGTCAGATACGCAGTATTTT.

The CDR3 DNA is TGCGCCAGCAGCTTGGGGGGTGCCGGGGCCAACGTCCTGACTTTC. This codes for CASSLGGAGANVLTF. V gene TRBV5-1 combines with J gene TRBJ2-6; D is undetermined. V dropped 0 bases and J dropped 4 bases, with 8 bases sitting between them. Germline V gene sequence: CDR1 SGHRS, CDR2 YFSETQ. This CDR3 comprises 15 residues.

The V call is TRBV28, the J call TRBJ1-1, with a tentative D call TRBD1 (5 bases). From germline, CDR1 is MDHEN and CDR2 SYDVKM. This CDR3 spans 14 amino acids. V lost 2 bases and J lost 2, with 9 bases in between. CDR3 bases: TGTGCCAGCAGTTTACGGGGCTTTAACACTGAAGCTTTCTTT. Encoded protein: CASSLRGFNTEAFF.

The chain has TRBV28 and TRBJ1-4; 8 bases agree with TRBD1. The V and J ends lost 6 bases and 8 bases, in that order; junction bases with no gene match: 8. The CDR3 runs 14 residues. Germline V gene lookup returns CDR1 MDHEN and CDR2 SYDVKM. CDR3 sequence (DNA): TGTGCCAGCAGGCACAGGGGGATCGGGGAAAAACTGTTTTTT. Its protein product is CASRHRGIGEKLFF.

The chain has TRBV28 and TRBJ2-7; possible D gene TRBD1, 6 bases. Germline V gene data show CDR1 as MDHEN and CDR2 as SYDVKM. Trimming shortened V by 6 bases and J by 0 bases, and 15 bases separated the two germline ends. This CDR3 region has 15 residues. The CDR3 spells CASSRGHSSSYEQYF. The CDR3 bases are TGTGCCAGCAGCCGGGGACATTCGAGCTCCTACGAGCAGTACTTC.

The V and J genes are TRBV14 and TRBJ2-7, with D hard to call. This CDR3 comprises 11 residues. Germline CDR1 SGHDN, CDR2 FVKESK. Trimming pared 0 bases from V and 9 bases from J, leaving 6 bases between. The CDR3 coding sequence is TGTGCCAGCAGCCAAGATTTGCGGCAGTACTTC. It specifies CASSQDLRQYF.

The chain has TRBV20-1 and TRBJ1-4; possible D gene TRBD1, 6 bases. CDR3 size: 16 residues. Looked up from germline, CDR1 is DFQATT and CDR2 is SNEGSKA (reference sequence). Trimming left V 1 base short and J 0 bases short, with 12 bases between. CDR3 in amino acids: CSARAGAAATNEKLFF. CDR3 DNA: TGCAGTGCTAGAGCAGGGGCCGCCGCAACTAATGAAAAACTGTTTTTT.

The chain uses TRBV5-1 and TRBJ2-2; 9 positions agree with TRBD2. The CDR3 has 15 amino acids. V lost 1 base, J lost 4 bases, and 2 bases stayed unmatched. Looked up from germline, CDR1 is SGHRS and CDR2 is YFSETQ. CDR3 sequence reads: CASSLPSGATGELFF. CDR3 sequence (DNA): TGCGCCAGCAGCTTGCCTAGCGGGGCCACCGGGGAGCTGTTTTTT.

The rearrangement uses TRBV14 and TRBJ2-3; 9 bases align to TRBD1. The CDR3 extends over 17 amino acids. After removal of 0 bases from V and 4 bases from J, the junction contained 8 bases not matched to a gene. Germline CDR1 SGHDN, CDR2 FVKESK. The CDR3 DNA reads TGTGCCAGCAGCCAAGATACCGGGACAGGGATGGCAGATACGCAGTATTTT. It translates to CASSQDTGTGMADTQYF.

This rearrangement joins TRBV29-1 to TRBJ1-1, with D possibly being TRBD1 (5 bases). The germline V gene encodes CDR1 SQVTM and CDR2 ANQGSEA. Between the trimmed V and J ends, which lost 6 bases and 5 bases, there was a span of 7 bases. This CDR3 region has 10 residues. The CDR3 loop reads CSVGETEAFF. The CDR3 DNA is TGCAGCGTGGGGGAGACTGAAGCTTTCTTT.

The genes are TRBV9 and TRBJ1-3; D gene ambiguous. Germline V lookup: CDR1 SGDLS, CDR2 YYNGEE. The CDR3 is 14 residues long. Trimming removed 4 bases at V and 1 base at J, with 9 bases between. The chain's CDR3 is CASSTPRSGNTIYF. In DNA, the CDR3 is TGTGCCAGCAGCACCCCTAGGTCTGGAAACACCATATATTTT.

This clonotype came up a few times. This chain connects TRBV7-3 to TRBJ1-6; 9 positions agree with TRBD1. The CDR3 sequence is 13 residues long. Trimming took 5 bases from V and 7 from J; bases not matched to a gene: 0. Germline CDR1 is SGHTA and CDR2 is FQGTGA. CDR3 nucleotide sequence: TGTGCCAGCAGCACAGGGGGCAATTCACCCCTCCACTTT. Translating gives CASSTGGNSPLHF. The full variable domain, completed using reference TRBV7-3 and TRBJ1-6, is GAGVSQTPSNKVTEKGKYVELRCDPISGHTALYWYRQSLGQGPEFLIYFQGTGAADDSGLPNDRFFAVRPEGSVSTLKIQRTERGDSAVYLCASSTGGNSPLHFGNGTRLTVT.

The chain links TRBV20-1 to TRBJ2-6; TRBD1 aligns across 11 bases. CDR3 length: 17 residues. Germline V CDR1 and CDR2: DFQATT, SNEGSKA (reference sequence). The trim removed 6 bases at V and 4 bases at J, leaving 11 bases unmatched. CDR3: CSARTGTGGAGANVLTF. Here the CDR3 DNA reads TGCAGTGCCAGGACCGGGACAGGGGGTGCCGGGGCCAACGTCCTGACTTTC.

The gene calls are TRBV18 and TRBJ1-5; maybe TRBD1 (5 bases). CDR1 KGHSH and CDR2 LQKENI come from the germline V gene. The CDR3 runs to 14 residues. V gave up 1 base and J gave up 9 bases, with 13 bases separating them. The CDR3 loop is CASSPLKGVGPQHF. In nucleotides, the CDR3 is TGTGCCAGCTCACCACTTAAAGGGGTCGGGCCCCAGCATTTT.

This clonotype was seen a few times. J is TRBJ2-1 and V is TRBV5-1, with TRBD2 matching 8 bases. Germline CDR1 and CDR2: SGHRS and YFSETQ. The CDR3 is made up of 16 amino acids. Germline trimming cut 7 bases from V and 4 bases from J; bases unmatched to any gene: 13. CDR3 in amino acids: CASRRESGRRYNEQFF. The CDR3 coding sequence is TGCGCCAGCCGCCGGGAGAGCGGGAGACGTTACAATGAGCAGTTCTTC. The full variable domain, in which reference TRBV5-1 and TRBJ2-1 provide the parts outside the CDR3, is KAGVTQTPRYLIKTRGQQVTLSCSPISGHRSVSWYQQTPGQGLQFLFEYFSETQRNKGNFPGRFSGRQFSNSRSEMNVSTLELGDSALYLCASRRESGRRYNEQFFGPGTRLTVL.

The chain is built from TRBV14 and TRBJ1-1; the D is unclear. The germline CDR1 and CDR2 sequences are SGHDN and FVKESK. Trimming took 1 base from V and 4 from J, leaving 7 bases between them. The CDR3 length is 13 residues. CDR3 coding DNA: TGTGCCAGCAGCCAAGTCCTGGGCACTGAAGCTTTCTTT. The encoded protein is CASSQVLGTEAFF.

This CDR3 is CASSLKVGQGNTEAFF. The CDR3 bases are TGCGCCAGCAGCTTGAAGGTAGGACAGGGGAACACTGAAGCTTTCTTT. The J gene is TRBJ1-1, the V gene TRBV5-1; 8 bases are a match to TRBD1. The trim removed 1 base at V and 1 base at J, leaving 6 bases unmatched. This CDR3 contains 16 residues. From germline, CDR1 is SGHRS and CDR2 YFSETQ.

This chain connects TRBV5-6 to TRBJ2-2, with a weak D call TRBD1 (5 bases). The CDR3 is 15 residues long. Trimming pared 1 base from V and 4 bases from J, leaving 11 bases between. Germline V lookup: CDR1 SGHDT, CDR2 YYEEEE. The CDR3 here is CASSLFRVSTGELFF. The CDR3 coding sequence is TGTGCCAGCAGCTTGTTCAGGGTCAGCACCGGGGAGCTGTTTTTT.

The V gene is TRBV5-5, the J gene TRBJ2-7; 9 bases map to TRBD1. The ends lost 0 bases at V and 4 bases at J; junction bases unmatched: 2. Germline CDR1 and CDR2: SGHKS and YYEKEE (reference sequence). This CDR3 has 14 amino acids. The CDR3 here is CASSLVDRGYEQYF. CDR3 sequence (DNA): TGTGCCAGCAGCTTGGTGGACAGGGGTTACGAGCAGTACTTC. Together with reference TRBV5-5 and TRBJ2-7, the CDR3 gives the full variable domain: DAGVTQSPTHLIKTRGQQVTLRCSPISGHKSVSWYQQVLGQGPQFIFQYYEKEERGRGNFPDRFSARQFPNYSSELNVNALLLGDSALYLCASSLVDRGYEQYFGPGTRLTVT.